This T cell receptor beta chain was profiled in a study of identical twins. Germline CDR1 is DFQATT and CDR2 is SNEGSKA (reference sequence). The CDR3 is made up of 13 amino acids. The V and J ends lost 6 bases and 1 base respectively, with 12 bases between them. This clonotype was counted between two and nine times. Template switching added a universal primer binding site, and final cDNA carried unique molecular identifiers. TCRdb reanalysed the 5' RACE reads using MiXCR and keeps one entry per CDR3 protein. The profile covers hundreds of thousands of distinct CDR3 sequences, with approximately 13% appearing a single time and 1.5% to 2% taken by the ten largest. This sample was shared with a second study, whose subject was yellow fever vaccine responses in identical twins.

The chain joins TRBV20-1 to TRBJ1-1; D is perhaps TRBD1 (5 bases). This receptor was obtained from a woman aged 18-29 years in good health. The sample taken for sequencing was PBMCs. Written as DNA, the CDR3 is TGCAGTGCGGGATCCGGGACGAACACTGAAGCTTTCTTT. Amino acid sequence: CSAGSGTNTEAFF.